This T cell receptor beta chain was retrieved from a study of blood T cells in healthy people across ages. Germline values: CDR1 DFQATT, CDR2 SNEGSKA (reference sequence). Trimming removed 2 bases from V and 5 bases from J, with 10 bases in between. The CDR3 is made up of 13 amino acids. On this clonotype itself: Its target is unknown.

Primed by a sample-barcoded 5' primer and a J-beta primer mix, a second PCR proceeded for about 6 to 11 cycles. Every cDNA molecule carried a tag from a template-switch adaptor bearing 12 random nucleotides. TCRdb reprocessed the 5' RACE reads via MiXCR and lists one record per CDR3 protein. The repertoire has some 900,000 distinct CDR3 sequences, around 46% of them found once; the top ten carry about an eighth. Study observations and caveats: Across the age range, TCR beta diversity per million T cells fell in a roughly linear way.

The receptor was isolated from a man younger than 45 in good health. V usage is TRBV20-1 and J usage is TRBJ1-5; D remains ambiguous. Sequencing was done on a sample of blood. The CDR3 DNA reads TGCAGTGCTAGACGGCAAAGGGATCAGCCCCAGCATTTT. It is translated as CSARRQRDQPQHF.